The subject of this entry is one TCR beta chain. The V and J ends lost 4 bases and 3 bases, in that order; junction bases with no gene match: 5. Germline-derived CDR1 and CDR2 are LGHDT and YNNKEL (reference sequence). The CDR3 runs 15 residues. Only in-frame clones appear in the TCRdb table, and some are missing; sequencing was by immunoSEQ multiplex PCR. The sample has about 140,000 clones; 80% to 95% are singletons. The sample belongs to a study of T cell responses to AZD1222 COVID-19 vaccine. The receptor was isolated from an adult in good health. The sequencing here drew on peripheral blood, taken on day 0 of AZD1222 vaccination. The rearrangement joins TRBV3-1 (or the pseudogene TRBV3-2) to TRBJ2-7; 11 nucleotides align to TRBD2. CDR3 in DNA: TGTGCCAGCAGCCCTAGGACTAGCGGGTACTACGAGCAGTACTTC. Amino acid sequence: CASSPRTSGYYEQYF.